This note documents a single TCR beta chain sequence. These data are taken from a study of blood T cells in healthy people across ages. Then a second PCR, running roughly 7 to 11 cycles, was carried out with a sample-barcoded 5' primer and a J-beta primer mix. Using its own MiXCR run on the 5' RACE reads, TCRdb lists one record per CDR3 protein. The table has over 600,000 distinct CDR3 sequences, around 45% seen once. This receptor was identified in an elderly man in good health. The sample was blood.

DNA of the CDR3: TGCGCCAGCAGGGACACGGCGGTCCAAGAGACCCAGTACTTC. The encoded protein is CASRDTAVQETQYF. The chain uses TRBV5-1 and TRBJ2-5, with D tentatively TRBD1 (5 bases). The CDR3 spans 14 residues. V gave up 5 bases and J gave up 1 base, with 12 bases separating them. Germline V gives CDR1 SGHRS, CDR2 YFSETQ.